The 2 T cell receptor beta chains in this list originate from one sample, sequenced in a study of tumor-infiltrating lymphocytes in glioblastoma multiforme. Three nested ARM-PCR rounds with V-beta and C-beta primers built TCRB libraries. TCRdb reanalysed the multiplex PCR reads using MiXCR and keeps one entry per CDR3 protein. This sample has about 10,000 distinct CDR3 sequences, with less than 75% found just once. Material for sequencing was brain tumor tissue. These receptor sequences come from a male donor with glioblastoma.

Concerning this clonotype: This clone may be a read error of a much larger clone one base away. The gene calls are TRBV12-3 or TRBV12-4 and TRBJ1-1; D gene ambiguous. This CDR3 contains 13 residues. CDR3 region: CVIAGRRNTEAFF. The CDR3 nucleotides are TGTGTCATCGCAGGCAGACGGAACACTGAAGCTTTCTTT.

As concerns this clonotype: The junction does not match germline at one end; this may be a read error. In nucleotides, the CDR3 is TGTGCCAGCAGTTCCCGGGGCCGGGGGGACACAGATATGCAGTATTTT. This sequence encodes CASSSRGRGDTDMQYF. This chain uses TRBV11-1 with TRBJ2-3; D is perhaps TRBD2 (7 bases). CDR1 SGHAT and CDR2 FQDESV come from the germline V gene (reference sequence). This CDR3 is 16 amino acids long.